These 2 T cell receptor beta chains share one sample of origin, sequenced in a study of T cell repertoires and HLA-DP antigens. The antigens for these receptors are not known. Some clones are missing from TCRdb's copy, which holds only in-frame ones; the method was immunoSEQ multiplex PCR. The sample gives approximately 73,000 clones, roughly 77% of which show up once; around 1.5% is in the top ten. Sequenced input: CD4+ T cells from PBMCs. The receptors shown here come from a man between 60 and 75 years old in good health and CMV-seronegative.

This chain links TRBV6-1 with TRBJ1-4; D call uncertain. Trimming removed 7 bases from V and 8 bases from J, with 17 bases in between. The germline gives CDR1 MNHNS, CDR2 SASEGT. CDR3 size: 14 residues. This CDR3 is CASNPGPASEKLFF. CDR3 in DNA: TGTGCCAGCAATCCGGGCCCTGCATCCGAAAAACTGTTTTTT.

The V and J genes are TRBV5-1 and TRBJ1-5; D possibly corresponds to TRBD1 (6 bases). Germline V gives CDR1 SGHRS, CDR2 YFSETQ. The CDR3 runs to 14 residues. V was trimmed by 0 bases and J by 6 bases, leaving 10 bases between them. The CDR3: CASSLGQEGQPQHF. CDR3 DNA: TGCGCCAGCAGCTTGGGACAGGAGGGTCAGCCCCAGCATTTT.